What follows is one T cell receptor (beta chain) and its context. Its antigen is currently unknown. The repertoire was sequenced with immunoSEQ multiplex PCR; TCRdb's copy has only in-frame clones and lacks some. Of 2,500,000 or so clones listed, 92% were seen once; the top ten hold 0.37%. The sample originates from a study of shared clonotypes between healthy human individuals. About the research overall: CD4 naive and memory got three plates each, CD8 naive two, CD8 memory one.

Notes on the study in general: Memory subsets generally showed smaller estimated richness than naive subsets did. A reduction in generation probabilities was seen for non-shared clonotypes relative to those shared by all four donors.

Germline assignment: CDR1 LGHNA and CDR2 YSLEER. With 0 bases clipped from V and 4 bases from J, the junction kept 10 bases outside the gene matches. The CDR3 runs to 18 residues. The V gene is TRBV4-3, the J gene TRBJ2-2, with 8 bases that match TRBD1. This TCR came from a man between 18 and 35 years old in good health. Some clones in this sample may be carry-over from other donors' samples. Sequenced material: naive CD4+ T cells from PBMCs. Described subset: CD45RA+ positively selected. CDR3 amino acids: CASSQELVGQGGTGELFF. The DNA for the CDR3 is TGCGCCAGCAGCCAAGAATTAGTCGGACAGGGAGGCACCGGGGAGCTGTTTTTT.